This T cell receptor beta chain is drawn from a study of T-cell memory formation after mild COVID-19. Study-level points and caveats: The study found balanced CD4/CD8 in clones contracting day 15 to 85 and a CD4+ lean in later expanders. Some clones that responded turned up in pre-infection memory, which suggests that cross-reactive memory joined in. Mainly in CM and EM were contracting CD4+ clones; CD8+ were in EMRA.

Researchers used 5'RACE with constant-segment primers to make TCR alpha and TCR beta cDNA libraries that carry sample barcodes and UMIs. TCRdb ran MiXCR on the 5' RACE reads and lists one entry per CDR3 protein. The sample has about 130,000 distinct CDR3 sequences, approximately 6.3% seen once. The J segment lost 3 bases and the V segment lost 7 bases, leaving 9 bases of the junction unmatched. The germline CDR1 and CDR2 sequences are DFQATT and SNEGSKA (reference sequence). The CDR3 spans 14 residues. About this clonotype: No antigen is known for it.

The sequence was obtained from an adult woman who had mild COVID-19 (a few samples of this study predate the infection). Cell type and time point are not known. The rearrangement joins TRBV20-1 to TRBJ1-1; TRBD1 matches 9 bases. Sequenced material: PBMCs or a T cell subset sorted from them (not recorded which). The CDR3 DNA follows: TGCAGTGTTTCCCGGACAGGGGCCGACACTGAAGCTTTCTTT. Translation: CSVSRTGADTEAFF.